The source of this TCR beta chain is a study of cytotoxic CD8 clonotypes in ibrutinib-treated CLL. Overall study results and limits: Clonality, elevated at ibrutinib response, dropped back toward baseline at progression. Clonality was higher at baseline than in age-matched healthy donors and tracked circulating CD8+ T-cell counts. Public clonotypes proved infrequent, and on treatment they shrank or remained steady.

Method: immunoSEQ multiplex PCR; TCRdb's copy keeps in-frame clones and lacks some. The table shows 250,000 to 350,000 clones, with less than 85% occurring only once. The CDR3 contains 15 residues. V lost 6 bases, J lost 1 base, and 6 bases stayed unmatched. Germline CDR1 SNHLY, CDR2 FYNNEI. This clone has only one observation. Its antigen is still unknown. The TCR was taken from a human donor with chronic lymphocytic leukemia. Sequencing used PBMCs, obtained at disease progression, from a patient treated with ibrutinib. The rearrangement joins TRBV2 to TRBJ2-7; 10 bases agree with TRBD2. CDR3 region: CASSPSGGRSYEQYF. Here the CDR3 DNA reads TGTGCCAGCAGCCCTAGCGGGGGCCGTTCCTACGAGCAGTACTTC.